This T cell receptor beta chain was retrieved from a study of blood T cell repertoires in COVID-19 (dated by TCRdb to 2018 to 2020). Some background on the complete study: Samples covering the acute and convalescent phases of COVID-19 were provided by collaborators in the United States, Italy and Spain. The material from the prospective study consisted of cDNA or gDNA derived from T cells, B-cell-depleted T cells, or PBMCs. The dataset comprised deeply sampled blood TCRbeta repertoires from subjects exposed to, actively infected with, or recovered from COVID-19. The repertoires were released in a freely available public database intended as a resource for research on the immune response to SARS-CoV-2. Samples were obtained from the ongoing ImmuneRACE study (first 160 participants) and from about 1,300 subjects provided by 6 global collaborators. The sample metadata nearly always contained a de-identified subject ID, COVID-19 status, age in years and sex. Where HLA class I and class II types were available, the types were taken from metadata supplied by the sample provider, not from assay-based typing.

The collaborating institutions used their own protocols to collect whole blood in K2EDTA tubes. Collaborator samples were shipped for TCRbeta analysis as frozen whole blood, isolated PBMCs, or DNA extracted from either sample type. A word on this clone: There is no known antigen for this receptor. Base qualities were left out, and no much larger clone turns up one base away.

TCRbeta CDR3 regions were amplified from genomic DNA using the immunoSEQ Assay, a bias-controlled multiplex PCR. On the study's bioinformatics: The number of nucleated cells in each sample was estimated by amplification of reference gene primers within the assay. Sequence reads were collapsed and filtered to measure the absolute abundance of every unique TCRbeta CDR3 rearrangement. For each sample, productive Simpson clonality was calculated as the square root of Simpson's diversity index over productive rearrangements. TCRdb carries this immuneACCESS record with in-frame sequences only. Its versions omit some clonotypes, under half of them owing to an unresolved V gene in the studies checked, with the rest unexplained. V and J calls and clone size follow that table, whereas D and trimming were derived from the DNA. The sample table lists some 110,000 clones, approximately 87% of them with a count of one. The leading ten clones occupy roughly 14% of the sample.

The investigation overall reported the following: The amount of clinical and demographic metadata varied by source and participant and was provided uncurated.

This receptor was identified in a man between 50 and 59 years old with acute or convalescent COVID-19. Sequenced input: peripheral blood.

The CDR3 has the sequence CASGSKSSYNEQFF. The nucleotides are TGTGCCAGCGGGAGTAAGAGCTCCTACAATGAGCAGTTCTTC. This chain is built from TRBV2 and TRBJ2-1; a tentative D match to TRBD2 spans 5 bases. As encoded in the germline V gene, CDR1 is SNHLY while CDR2 is FYNNEI. Relative to germline, V is 8 bases shorter and J is 0 bases shorter, with 11 bases between their ends. From the cysteine up to the phenylalanine, the CDR3 has a length of 14 residues. Just the 42-base CDR3 DNA is kept, in frame starting at base 1.